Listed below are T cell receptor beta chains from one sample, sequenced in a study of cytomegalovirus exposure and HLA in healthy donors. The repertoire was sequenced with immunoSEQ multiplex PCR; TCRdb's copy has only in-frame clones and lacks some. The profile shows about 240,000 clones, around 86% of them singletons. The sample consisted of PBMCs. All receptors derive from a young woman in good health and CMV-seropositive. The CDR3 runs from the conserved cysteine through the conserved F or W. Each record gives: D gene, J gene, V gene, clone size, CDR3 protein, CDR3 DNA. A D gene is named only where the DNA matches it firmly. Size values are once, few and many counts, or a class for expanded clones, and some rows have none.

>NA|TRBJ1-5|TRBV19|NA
CASTPSFNQPQHF
TGTGCCAGTACCCCCTCGTTCAATCAGCCCCAGCATTTT
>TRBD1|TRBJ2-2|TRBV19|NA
CATKQLGQGNTGELFF
TGTGCCACAAAGCAGCTCGGACAGGGCAATACCGGGGAGCTGTTTTTT
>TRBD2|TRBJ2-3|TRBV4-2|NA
CASSHQTSGRAPDTQYF
TGTGCCAGCAGCCACCAAACTAGCGGGAGGGCCCCTGATACGCAGTATTTT
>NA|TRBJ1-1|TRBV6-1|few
CASSEGDFLNTEAFF
TGTGCCAGCAGTGAAGGGGACTTTTTGAACACTGAAGCTTTCTTT
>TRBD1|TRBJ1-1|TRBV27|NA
CASSPGTENTEAFF
TGTGCCAGCAGTCCCGGGACAGAGAACACTGAAGCTTTCTTT
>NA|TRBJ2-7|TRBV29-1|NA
CSVELRDNNYEQYF
TGCAGCGTTGAATTGAGGGACAACAATTACGAGCAGTACTTC
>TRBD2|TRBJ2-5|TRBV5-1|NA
CASSPGVAGDGEETQYF
TGCGCCAGCAGCCCGGGAGTAGCGGGAGACGGGGAAGAGACCCAGTACTTC
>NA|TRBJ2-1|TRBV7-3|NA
CASSSSPSPHNEQFF
TGTGCCAGCAGCTCGTCGCCTAGCCCCCACAATGAGCAGTTCTTC
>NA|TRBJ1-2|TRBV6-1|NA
CASRAQGGNYGYTF
TGTGCCAGCAGGGCCCAAGGGGGAAACTATGGCTACACCTTC
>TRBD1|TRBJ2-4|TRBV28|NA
CASNLDRGPYIQYF
TGTGCCAGCAACCTTGACAGGGGGCCGTACATTCAGTACTTC
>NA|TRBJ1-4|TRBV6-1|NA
CASIFLRGTNEKLFF
TGTGCCAGCATTTTCCTCAGGGGAACTAATGAAAAACTGTTTTTT
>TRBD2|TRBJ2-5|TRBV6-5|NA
CASSYSWREGPETQYF
TGTGCCAGCAGTTACTCGTGGCGGGAGGGCCCGGAGACCCAGTACTTC
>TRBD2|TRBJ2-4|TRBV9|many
CASSYGLAEPYNQYF
TGTGCCAGCAGCTACGGACTAGCGGAGCCGTATAACCAGTACTTC
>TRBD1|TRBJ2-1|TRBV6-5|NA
CASSYSRGTEVDEQFF
TGTGCCAGCAGTTACTCCAGGGGGACAGAAGTTGATGAGCAGTTCTTC
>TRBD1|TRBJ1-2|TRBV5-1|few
CASSLDPDRGYTF
TGCGCCAGCAGCTTGGACCCGGACAGGGGCTACACCTTC
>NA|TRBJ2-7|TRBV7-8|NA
CASSQVGAYEQYF
TGTGCCAGCAGCCAGGTAGGGGCCTACGAGCAGTACTTC
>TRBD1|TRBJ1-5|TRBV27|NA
CASGQGQPQHF
TGTGCCAGCGGACAGGGTCAGCCCCAGCATTTT